The sequence of this TCR beta chain was determined in a study of T cell responses to AZD1222 COVID-19 vaccine. Study-wide findings and caveats: Researchers took repertoire samples only after the peak T cell response had come. Just a handful of AZD1222 recipients were seropositive at baseline.

About this clone itself: Its cognate antigen is unknown.

Using immunoSEQ multiplex PCR, the repertoire was profiled, and TCRdb retains in-frame clones only, with some absent. The sample shows under 300,000 clones, 85% to 95% of them seen only once. V lost 2 bases and J lost 1; bases outside the gene matches: 5. This CDR3 contains 16 residues. Germline V gene lookup returns CDR1 SGHRS and CDR2 YFSETQ. Sequences were derived from peripheral blood, sampled on day 0 of AZD1222 vaccination. This rearrangement joins TRBV5-1 to TRBJ2-1, with TRBD1 matching over 8 bases. This clonotype was obtained from an adult in good health. The CDR3 DNA reads TGCGCCAGCAGCTTTTGGACAGGGCGATCCTACAATGAGCAGTTCTTC. It codes for CASSFWTGRSYNEQFF. Filled out from reference TRBV5-1 and TRBJ2-1, the complete variable domain reads KAGVTQTPRYLIKTRGQQVTLSCSPISGHRSVSWYQQTPGQGLQFLFEYFSETQRNKGNFPGRFSGRQFSNSRSEMNVSTLELGDSALYLCASSFWTGRSYNEQFFGPGTRLTVL.